The 15 T cell receptor beta chains in this list originate from one sample, sequenced in a study of sequential checkpoint blockade in melanoma. Here immunoSEQ multiplex PCR was the method, and the copy in TCRdb shows in-frame clones only, minus some. The sample holds roughly 9,100 clones; 23% are singletons and the top ten take approximately 11%. Specified treatment: randomized to nivolumab then ipilimumab (arm A) or the reverse (arm B). The material sequenced was tumor tissue (inferred from file names), taken from a patient given nivolumab and ipilimumab in sequence. The origin of the receptors is a human donor with melanoma.

This clone was found a few times. V gene TRBV28 combines with J gene TRBJ2-3, with D maybe TRBD2 (6 bases). V dropped 7 bases and J dropped 2 bases, with 10 bases sitting between them. The CDR3 consists of 13 residues. Germline V gene sequence: CDR1 MDHEN, CDR2 SYDVKM. CDR3 sequence: CASIPGATDTQYF. CDR3 sequence (DNA): TGTGCCAGCATCCCGGGAGCCACAGATACGCAGTATTTT.

The table lists this clone with many counts. The J gene is TRBJ2-2, the V gene TRBV11-3, with unresolved D. Germline CDR1 reads SGHNT; CDR2 reads YENEEA. Deletions cut 0 bases from V and 2 bases from J, with 7 bases between. The CDR3 is made up of 15 amino acids. The CDR3 reads CASSLDRINTGELFF. In DNA, the CDR3 is TGTGCCAGCAGCTTAGACCGAATCAACACCGGGGAGCTGTTTTTT. The whole variable domain, filled in from reference TRBV11-3 and TRBJ2-2, reads EAGVVQSPRYKIIEKKQPVAFWCNPISGHNTLYWYLQNLGQGPELLIRYENEEAVDDSQLPKDRFSAERLKGVDSTLKIQPAELGDSAVYLCASSLDRINTGELFFGEGSRLTVL.

This clone was seen a few times. V gene TRBV28 combines with J gene TRBJ1-1; D unclear. Trimming took off 7 bases at V and 2 bases at J, with 14 bases between the two ends. Germline CDR1 MDHEN, CDR2 SYDVKM. The length of the CDR3 is 14 residues. CDR3 nucleotides: TGTGCCAGCAAGGGTTGGCTTACAAACACTGAAGCTTTCTTT. Translating gives CASKGWLTNTEAFF. Full variable domain (remainder filled in from reference TRBV28 and TRBJ1-1): DVKVTQSSRYLVKRTGEKVFLECVQDMDHENMFWYRQDPGLGLRLIYFSYDVKMKEKGDIPEGYSVSREKKERFSLILESASTNQTSMYLCASKGWLTNTEAFFGQGTRLTVV.

The rearrangement uses TRBV19 and TRBJ2-2, with D possibly TRBD2 on 6 matching bases. Trimming shortened V by 4 bases and J by 3 bases, and 6 bases separated the two germline ends. This CDR3 comprises 13 residues. Germline V gene data show CDR1 as LNHDA and CDR2 as SQIVND (reference sequence). The CDR3 bases are TGTGCCAGTAGTAGACTAGACACCGGGGAGCTGTTTTTT. Translation gives CASSRLDTGELFF. The variable domain in full, with the rest retrieved from reference TRBV19 and TRBJ2-2, is DGGITQSPKYLFRKEGQNVTLSCEQNLNHDAMYWYRQDPGQGLRLIYYSQIVNDFQKGDIAEGYSVSREKKESFPLTVTSAQKNPTAFYLCASSRLDTGELFFGEGSRLTVL.

The genes are TRBV28 and TRBJ1-2; D ambiguous. The CDR3 spans 13 residues. Germline loops: CDR1 MDHEN, CDR2 SYDVKM. Trimming cost V 3 bases and J 7 bases, with 12 bases left between them. CDR3 in DNA: TGTGCCAGCAGTTTTGAGGGAACCTTTGGCTACACCTTC. Translated, it gives CASSFEGTFGYTF.

This clone was found many times. The chain recombines TRBV11-3 with TRBJ2-5; the match to TRBD2 covers 11 bases. Germline V gene lookup returns CDR1 SGHNT and CDR2 YENEEA. After removal of 5 bases from V and 5 bases from J, the junction contained 10 bases not matched to a gene. The CDR3 has 16 amino acids. CDR3 bases: TGTGCCAGCAGCCCCGGGGCTAGCGGGGGGAATGAGACCCAGTACTTC. This sequence encodes CASSPGASGGNETQYF.

V usage is TRBV25-1 and J usage is TRBJ1-6; 9 nucleotides line up with TRBD1. The J segment lost 6 bases and the V segment lost 6 bases, leaving 9 bases of the junction unmatched. CDR1 and CDR2 (germline): MGHDK, SYGVNS. CDR3 length: 16 residues. CDR3 sequence reads: CASRDRTGVRNSPLHF. In DNA form, the CDR3 reads TGTGCCAGCAGGGATAGGACAGGGGTCCGTAATTCACCCCTCCACTTT.

This clone was found many times. The rearrangement joins TRBV11-3 to TRBJ2-5; D is unclear. Between the trimmed V and J ends, which lost 5 bases and 5 bases, there was a span of 15 bases. Germline CDR1 and CDR2: SGHNT and YENEEA. This CDR3 contains 14 residues. The CDR3 reads CASSHQDVVETQYF. CDR3 bases: TGTGCCAGCAGCCACCAGGACGTGGTGGAGACCCAGTACTTC.

This clone was recorded many times. The V call is TRBV11-3, the J call TRBJ2-5; TRBD2 might be the D (5 bases). Trimming took off 1 base at V and 4 bases at J, with 16 bases between the two ends. The CDR3 is 16 amino acids. Germline values: CDR1 SGHNT, CDR2 YENEEA. Here the CDR3 DNA reads TGTGCCAGCAGCTTAGGACGGGGTTTAGGCTTAGAGACCCAGTACTTC. Residues: CASSLGRGLGLETQYF.

In this sample, this clone turned up a few times. This chain joins TRBV4-1 and TRBJ1-5; D is ambiguous. The CDR3 runs 13 residues. Trimming cost V 0 bases and J 7 bases, with 7 bases left between them. In germline, CDR1 is MGHRA, CDR2 YSYEKL. The CDR3 DNA reads TGCGCCAGCAGCCAAGATCCCTACCAGCCCCAGCATTTT. Encoded protein: CASSQDPYQPQHF.

The chain employs TRBV30 and TRBJ2-7; 9 bases align to TRBD1. CDR1 is GTSNPN and CDR2 is SVGIG in the germline V gene (reference sequence). The CDR3 contains 14 residues. The J segment lost 0 bases and the V segment lost 5 bases, leaving 5 bases of the junction unmatched. CDR3 coding DNA: TGTGCCTGGGGGACGGGACAGGGCTCCTACGAGCAGTACTTC. Its protein is CAWGTGQGSYEQYF.

A single count supports this clone. This rearrangement joins TRBV29-1 to TRBJ2-2, with D possibly being TRBD2 (5 bases). The CDR3 totals 14 residues. The V end lost 6 bases, the J end lost 0 bases, and 11 bases lay between the germline ends. Per germline, CDR1 SQVTM and CDR2 ANQGSEA. The CDR3 coding sequence is TGCAGCGTCGGACTGAACGCGAACACCGGGGAGCTGTTTTTT. Translated, it gives CSVGLNANTGELFF.

The V gene is TRBV11-3, the J gene TRBJ1-5, with D possibly TRBD1 on 6 matching bases. Germline V gene lookup returns CDR1 SGHNT and CDR2 YENEEA. V was pared by 1 base and J by 4 bases, with 14 bases between. The CDR3 totals 16 residues. CDR3 coding DNA: TGTGCCAGCAGCTTAGGGGGGCATGCCGAAAATCAGCCCCAGCATTTT. This translates into CASSLGGHAENQPQHF.

This chain connects TRBV28 to TRBJ2-2; D ambiguous. The CDR3 length is 14 residues. V shed 3 bases and J shed 6 bases, with 11 bases lying between them. CDR1 and CDR2 (germline): MDHEN, SYDVKM. CDR3 nucleotides: TGTGCCAGCAGTTTCATTGTTCTCTCCGGGGAGCTGTTTTTT. It translates to CASSFIVLSGELFF.

This clone was counted only a few times. The V and J genes are TRBV6-7 and TRBJ2-7, with TRBD1 as a possible D gene (5 bases). TRBV6-7 is annotated as an ORF whose role is uncertain. CDR3 length: 11 amino acids. V shed 5 bases and J shed 8 bases, with 10 bases lying between them. In nucleotides, the CDR3 is TGTGCCAGCAGTGTCCAGGGCAAGCAGTACTTC. This gives the protein CASSVQGKQYF.